One and the same sample provided the 23 T cell receptor beta chains below, sequenced in a study of blood T cell repertoires in COVID-19. Using immunoSEQ multiplex PCR, the repertoire was profiled, and TCRdb retains in-frame clones only, with some absent. The sample carries fewer than 600,000 clones, roughly 90% recorded once. The sequencing sample was made of PBMCs or T cells enriched from blood (not recorded which). The receptors derive from a woman in her thirties or forties who had recovered from COVID-19.

The chain is built from TRBV3-1 (or the pseudogene TRBV3-2) and TRBJ2-5; 7 bases are a match to TRBD1. J lost 2 bases, V lost 4 bases, and 4 bases had no gene match. Germline V CDR1 and CDR2: LGHDT, YNNKEL (reference sequence). This CDR3 spans 14 amino acids. As DNA, the CDR3 is TGTGCCAGCAGCCCAACAGGGGTTCAAGAGACCCAGTACTTC. It translates to CASSPTGVQETQYF.

The chain links TRBV7-9 to TRBJ2-4; 10 bases agree with TRBD2. The CDR3 sequence is 15 residues long. Germline V gene data show CDR1 as SEHNR and CDR2 as FQNEAQ (reference sequence). V was clipped by 5 bases and J by 4 bases; unmatched bases: 5. CDR3 sequence reads: CASSRVLAGKNIQYF. The CDR3 region has the DNA TGTGCCAGCAGCCGCGTACTAGCGGGGAAAAACATTCAGTACTTC.

This sequence joins TRBV3-1 (or the pseudogene TRBV3-2) and TRBJ2-5, with D tentatively TRBD2 (6 bases). V shed 3 bases and J shed 6 bases, with 17 bases lying between them. Germline CDR1 reads LGHDT; CDR2 reads YNNKEL (reference sequence). This CDR3 is built from 15 residues. The CDR3 spells CASSHLEEGLKTQYF. CDR3 DNA sequence: TGTGCCAGCAGCCACCTTGAGGAGGGTTTAAAGACCCAGTACTTC.

The V gene is TRBV25-1, the J gene TRBJ1-1, with D unresolved. The CDR3 is made up of 15 amino acids. The germline CDR1 and CDR2 sequences are MGHDK and SYGVNS. Trimming removed 3 bases at V and 0 bases at J, with 11 bases between. The CDR3 nucleotides read TGTGCCAGCAGTGATCGGTACAGCCTGAACACTGAAGCTTTCTTT. It encodes CASSDRYSLNTEAFF. The complete variable domain, with remaining parts taken from reference TRBV25-1 and TRBJ1-1, reads EADIYQTPRYLVIGTGKKITLECSQTMGHDKMYWYQQDPGMELHLIHYSYGVNSTEKGDLSSESTVSRIRTEHFPLTLESARPSHTSQYLCASSDRYSLNTEAFFGQGTRLTVV.

The chain carries TRBV19 and TRBJ2-5; 7 bases line up with TRBD1. The V segment lost 0 bases and the J segment 7 bases; nucleotides outside the gene matches: 5. The CDR3 consists of 14 residues. Germline-derived CDR1 and CDR2 are LNHDA and SQIVND (reference sequence). Written as DNA, the CDR3 is TGTGCCAGTAGTATAGAGGGCAGGGGGACGACCCAGTACTTC. Residues: CASSIEGRGTTQYF.

The chain is built from TRBV27 and TRBJ1-2; 9 positions match TRBD1. The CDR3 has 13 residues. The J segment lost 5 bases and the V segment lost 4 bases, leaving 2 bases of the junction unmatched. CDR1 is MNHEY, CDR2 SMNVEV, per germline (reference sequence). The CDR3 nucleotides are TGTGCCAGCAGTTGGGGACAGGGTTATGGCTACACCTTC. This gives the protein CASSWGQGYGYTF.

The rearrangement links TRBV4-2 to TRBJ2-1; D gene uncertain. The CDR3 is 13 residues long. Between the trimmed V and J ends, which lost 11 bases and 0 bases, there was a span of 11 bases. CDR1 and CDR2 (germline): LGHNA, YNFKEQ. The CDR3 sequence is CASHKISYNEQFF. The CDR3 nucleotides read TGTGCCTCCCACAAGATCTCCTACAATGAGCAGTTCTTC.

This chain links TRBV5-1 with TRBJ2-7; 9 bases are a match to TRBD1. CDR3 length equals 15 residues. In germline, CDR1 is SGHRS, CDR2 YFSETQ. V shed 4 bases and J 5 bases; nucleotides not matched to a gene: 10. The CDR3, as DNA: TGCGCCAGCAGCCCCGGGGACAGGGACGTCGACGAGCAGTACTTC. This gives the protein CASSPGDRDVDEQYF.

The rearrangement uses TRBV2 and TRBJ2-3, with 12 bases fitting TRBD2. J lost 4 bases, V lost 9 bases, and 8 bases had no gene match. CDR1 is SNHLY and CDR2 is FYNNEI in the germline V gene. The CDR3 is made up of 15 amino acids. The CDR3 DNA is TGTGCCAGAACCGGACTAGCGGGACAGTCAGATACGCAGTATTTT. Its translation: CARTGLAGQSDTQYF.

There are a few counts of this clone. The chain joins TRBV10-3 to TRBJ1-3, with a possible D match to TRBD1 (6 bases). From germline, CDR1 is ENHRY and CDR2 SYGVKD. This CDR3 is 14 amino acids long. The ends were cut back, 2 bases at V and 4 bases at J, with 9 bases in the middle. The CDR3 region is CAISEGQRGNTIYF. Here the CDR3 DNA reads TGTGCCATCAGTGAGGGACAGAGAGGAAACACCATATATTTT.

This rearrangement joins TRBV7-2 to TRBJ2-7; 13 bases are shared with TRBD2. The CDR3 is made up of 15 amino acids. Germline CDR1 SGHTA, CDR2 FQGNSA. The V gene end was trimmed by 4 bases and the J gene end by 5 bases; junction bases not matched to a gene: 5. The CDR3 region has the DNA TGTGCCAGCAGCTACAAACTAGCGGGAGGGAACGAGCAGTACTTC. Its translation is CASSYKLAGGNEQYF.

V usage is TRBV6-5 and J usage is TRBJ1-5; D gene unclear. The CDR3 is 13 residues long. V lost 8 bases to trimming and J lost 9 bases, with 17 bases between them. Per germline, CDR1 MNHEY and CDR2 SVGAGI. The CDR3 DNA is TGTGCCAGCGGAGGACTGCTACAAGGGCCCCAGCATTTT. It translates to CASGGLLQGPQHF.

The chain carries TRBV4-1 and TRBJ2-7; tentatively, D is TRBD1 (5 bases). Germline V CDR1 and CDR2: MGHRA, YSYEKL. V was shortened by 3 bases and J by 0 bases, with 18 bases between the two germline ends. The CDR3 is made up of 17 amino acids. CDR3 in DNA: TGCGCCAGCAGCCAGGCCCTTAATTGGGGCGCCTCCTACGAGCAGTACTTC. Encoded protein: CASSQALNWGASYEQYF.

The chain recombines TRBV29-1 with TRBJ2-7, with 12 bases fitting TRBD2. V was pared by 5 bases and J by 6 bases, with 8 bases of the junction left unmatched. Per germline, CDR1 SQVTM and CDR2 ANQGSEA. CDR3 length: 14 residues. CDR3 coding DNA: TGCAGCGTTCGGAGACTAGCGGGAGAAATCGAGCAGTACTTC. Translating it yields CSVRRLAGEIEQYF.

Here the CDR3 DNA reads TGTGCCTGGAGTTCAGGGGGCGCACGGAACACTGAAGCTTTCTTT. It yields the protein CAWSSGGARNTEAFF. The chain is built from TRBV30 and TRBJ1-1; 8 positions agree with TRBD1. The V segment lost 2 bases and the J segment 1 base; nucleotides outside the gene matches: 6. CDR3 length: 15 residues. Germline V gives CDR1 GTSNPN, CDR2 SVGIG (reference sequence).

The rearrangement links TRBV12-5 to TRBJ2-1; D perhaps matches TRBD1 (6 bases). The CDR3 spans 15 residues. V lost 1 base, J lost 4 bases, and 11 bases lay in between. Germline V CDR1 and CDR2: LGHNT, FRNRAP. CDR3 loop: CASGLARTVYNEQFF. DNA of the CDR3: TGTGCTAGTGGTTTGGCCCGGACAGTATACAATGAGCAGTTCTTC.

The chain employs TRBV2 and TRBJ1-2; the D is unclear. Between the trimmed V and J ends, which lost 6 bases and 4 bases, there was a span of 18 bases. The CDR3 length is 15 residues. Per germline, CDR1 SNHLY and CDR2 FYNNEI. The CDR3 loop is CASRKNLGGLYGYTF. CDR3 DNA: TGTGCCAGCAGGAAAAATCTCGGCGGGCTCTATGGCTACACCTTC.

The rearrangement uses TRBV27 and TRBJ1-2; 9 bases map to TRBD1. The V segment lost 2 bases and the J segment 3 bases; nucleotides outside the gene matches: 13. Germline V gene data show CDR1 as MNHEY and CDR2 as SMNVEV (reference sequence). CDR3 length: 18 amino acids. CDR3 DNA: TGTGCCAGCAGTTTAAGGGGATTTCCGGGACAGGGACACTATGGCTACACCTTC. Translating it yields CASSLRGFPGQGHYGYTF.

V and J are TRBV11-2 and TRBJ1-6; 7 bases fit TRBD1. This CDR3 region has 16 residues. Germline CDR1 SGHAT, CDR2 FQNNGV. J was trimmed by 10 bases and V by 2 bases; bases with no gene match: 11. CDR3 in amino acids: CASSLTTGMVVSPLHF. Written as DNA, the CDR3 is TGTGCCAGCAGCTTAACGACAGGGATGGTAGTCTCACCCCTCCACTTT.

The V call is TRBV4-1, the J call TRBJ1-1; D uncertain. This CDR3 region has 15 residues. Trimming removed 4 bases from V and 7 bases from J, with 19 bases in between. CDR1 is MGHRA and CDR2 is YSYEKL in the germline V gene. CDR3 sequence: CASSPYTFVGNEAFF. The CDR3 DNA reads as TGCGCCAGCAGCCCCTACACCTTTGTCGGGAATGAAGCTTTCTTT.

The chain recombines TRBV7-9 with TRBJ2-5; possible D gene TRBD2, 6 bases. The CDR3 sequence is 15 residues long. Between the trimmed V and J ends, which lost 1 base and 7 bases, there was a span of 16 bases. The germline CDR1 and CDR2 sequences are SEHNR and FQNEAQ (reference sequence). Written as DNA, the CDR3 is TGTGCCAGCAGCTTAGATTTGGCGTTGGGGGGGACCCAGTACTTC. Encoded protein: CASSLDLALGGTQYF. Complete variable domain (other parts from reference TRBV7-9 and TRBJ2-5): DTGVSQNPRHKITKRGQNVTFRCDPISEHNRLYWYRQTLGQGPEFLTYFQNEAQLEKSRLLSDRFSAERPKGSFSTLEIQRTEQGDSAMYLCASSLDLALGGTQYFGPGTRLLVL.

This chain joins TRBV29-1 and TRBJ2-3; possibly TRBD2 for D (5 bases). Looked up from germline, CDR1 is SQVTM and CDR2 is ANQGSEA. Trimming removed 4 bases from V and 0 bases from J, with 5 bases in between. CDR3 length equals 12 residues. In DNA, the CDR3 is TGCAGCGTTGTAGCGAGCACAGATACGCAGTATTTT. Protein: CSVVASTDTQYF.

The chain joins TRBV6-5 to TRBJ1-1, with D unclear. This CDR3 is 14 amino acids long. V was cut by 5 bases and J by 0 bases, with 10 bases left in between. Per the germline V gene, CDR1 is MNHEY and CDR2 is SVGAGI. CDR3 sequence (DNA): TGTGCCAGCAGTCTTCGACTGATGAACACTGAAGCTTTCTTT. Translating it yields CASSLRLMNTEAFF.